The 9 T cell receptor beta chains presented below share a single source sample, sequenced in a study of blood T cell repertoires in COVID-19. TCRdb's table, derived via immunoSEQ multiplex PCR, lists solely in-frame clones and lacks some. In the table there are around 330,000 clones, 85% of which are singletons. The sample taken for sequencing was PBMCs or T cells enriched from blood (not recorded which). The receptor set was obtained from a woman aged 25 to 39 who had been exposed to COVID-19.

CDR3 nucleotides: TGTGCCAGCAGCTTCCCACCCCGACTAGCGGGAGGCTACGGTGAGCAGTTCTTC. This translates into CASSFPPRLAGGYGEQFF. The V and J genes are TRBV7-2 and TRBJ2-1, with 13 positions matching TRBD2. J gave up 9 bases and V 3 bases, and 14 bases lay outside the gene matches. Per the germline V gene, CDR1 is SGHTA and CDR2 is FQGNSA. The CDR3 extends over 18 amino acids.

The J gene is TRBJ1-4, the V gene TRBV30; D possibly corresponds to TRBD1 (6 bases). Trimming cost V 5 bases and J 0 bases, with 16 bases left between them. The germline gives CDR1 GTSNPN, CDR2 SVGIG (reference sequence). The CDR3 is 16 amino acids. CDR3 loop: CAWGGPDFATNEKLFF. The CDR3 DNA sequence: TGTGCCTGGGGGGGCCCGGACTTTGCAACTAATGAAAAACTGTTTTTT.

The chain employs TRBV6-5 and TRBJ1-5, with D uncertain. CDR1 and CDR2 (germline): MNHEY, SVGAGI. Trimming pared 5 bases from V and 0 bases from J, leaving 11 bases between. The CDR3 extends over 15 amino acids. DNA of the CDR3: TGTGCCAGCAGTCCCTCCGTTTATAGCAATCAGCCCCAGCATTTT. It is translated as CASSPSVYSNQPQHF.

V is TRBV19 and J is TRBJ2-7; 11 bases match TRBD2. The germline gives CDR1 LNHDA, CDR2 SQIVND (reference sequence). V lost 5 bases to trimming and J lost 2 bases; unmatched junction nucleotides: 2. This CDR3 region has 14 residues. The CDR3 region is CASSLGLAAYEQYF. For the CDR3, the DNA is TGTGCCAGTAGTTTGGGACTAGCGGCCTACGAGCAGTACTTC.

V is TRBV10-3 and J is TRBJ2-5; 8 nucleotides agree with TRBD2. Trimming took 7 bases from V and 4 from J; bases not matched to a gene: 14. Germline-derived CDR1 and CDR2 are ENHRY and SYGVKD. There are 16 residues in the CDR3. CDR3 DNA sequence: TGTGCCATCACCCCGGGGGGACGGGGGGGCGTAGAGACCCAGTACTTC. Its translation: CAITPGGRGGVETQYF.

The CDR3 sequence is CASTIIGTGSLGELFF. The CDR3 DNA is TGTGCCAGTACCATAATCGGGACAGGGTCTCTTGGGGAGCTGTTTTTT. The genes are TRBV19 and TRBJ2-2; 9 bases match TRBD1. The V gene end was trimmed by 7 bases and the J gene end by 8 bases; junction bases not matched to a gene: 14. The CDR3 is made up of 16 amino acids. Germline-derived CDR1 and CDR2 are LNHDA and SQIVND (reference sequence).

V and J are TRBV5-1 and TRBJ2-3; TRBD1 is a possible D gene (6 bases). CDR3 length: 16 residues. Germline V gene data show CDR1 as SGHRS and CDR2 as YFSETQ. V lost 4 bases, J lost 6 bases, and 21 bases lay in between. CDR3: CASSPNGQTLTDTQYF. CDR3 sequence (DNA): TGCGCCAGCAGCCCGAACGGACAGACCTTAACGGATACGCAGTATTTT.

The CDR3, as DNA: TGTGCCAGCAGTGAGACCGGGACAGGGACTCAGCCCCAGCATTTT. Translation: CASSETGTGTQPQHF. The J gene is TRBJ1-5, the V gene TRBV25-1, with 9 bases matching TRBD1. CDR1 and CDR2 from the germline V gene are MGHDK and SYGVNS. This CDR3 spans 15 amino acids. Losses at the gene ends were 3 bases for V and 6 bases for J; bases not matched to a gene: 6. Full variable domain (outside the CDR3, taken from reference TRBV25-1 and TRBJ1-5): EADIYQTPRYLVIGTGKKITLECSQTMGHDKMYWYQQDPGMELHLIHYSYGVNSTEKGDLSSESTVSRIRTEHFPLTLESARPSHTSQYLCASSETGTGTQPQHFGDGTRLSIL.

To note about this clone: The junction departs from the called germline gene at one end, perhaps through a read error. The chain uses TRBV7-7 and TRBJ2-5, with 13 bases that match TRBD2. The CDR3 loop spans 16 amino acids. The germline V gene has CDR1 SSHAT and CDR2 FNYEAQ (reference sequence). The CDR3 is CASSQGLAGVQETQYF. CDR3 coding DNA: TGTGCTAGCAGCCAAGGACTAGCGGGGGTGCAAGAGACCCAGTACTTC.